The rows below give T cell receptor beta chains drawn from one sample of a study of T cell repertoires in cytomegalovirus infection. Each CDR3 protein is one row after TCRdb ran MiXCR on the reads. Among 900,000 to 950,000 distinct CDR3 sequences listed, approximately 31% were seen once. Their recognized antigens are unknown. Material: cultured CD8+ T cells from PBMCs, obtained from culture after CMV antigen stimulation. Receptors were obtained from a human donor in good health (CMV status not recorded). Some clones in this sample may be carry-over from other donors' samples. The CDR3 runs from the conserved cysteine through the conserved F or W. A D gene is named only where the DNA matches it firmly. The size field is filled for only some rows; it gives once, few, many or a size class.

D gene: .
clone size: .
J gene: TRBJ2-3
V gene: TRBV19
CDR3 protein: CASIRGAKDTQYF
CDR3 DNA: TGTGCCAGTATACGGGGGGCAAAAGATACGCAGTATTTT

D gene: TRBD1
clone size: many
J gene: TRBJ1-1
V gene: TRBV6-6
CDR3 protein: CASSQGAGDTEAFF
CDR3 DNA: TGTGCCAGCAGTCAGGGGGCAGGGGACACTGAAGCTTTCTTT

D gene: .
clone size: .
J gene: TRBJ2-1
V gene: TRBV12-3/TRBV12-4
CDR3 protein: CASSFGAGEYNEQFF
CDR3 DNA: TGTGCCAGCAGTTTCGGGGCAGGGGAATACAATGAGCAGTTCTTC

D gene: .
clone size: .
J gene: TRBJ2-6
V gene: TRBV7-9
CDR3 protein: CASSAPGPSGANVLTF
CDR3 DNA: TGTGCCAGCAGCGCCCCCGGGCCATCTGGGGCCAACGTCCTGACTTTC

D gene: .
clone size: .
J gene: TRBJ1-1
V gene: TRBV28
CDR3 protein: CASSFPSPEAFF
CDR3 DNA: TGTGCCAGCAGTTTCCCGAGCCCTGAAGCTTTCTTT

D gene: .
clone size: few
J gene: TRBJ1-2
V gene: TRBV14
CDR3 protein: CASSQVLYDGYTF
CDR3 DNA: TGTGCCAGCAGCCAAGTTCTATATGATGGCTACACCTTC

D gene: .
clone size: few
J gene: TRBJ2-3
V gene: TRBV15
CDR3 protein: CATSRSAYLDGTDTQYF
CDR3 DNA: TGTGCCACCAGCAGATCTGCCTATCTGGATGGCACAGATACGCAGTATTTT

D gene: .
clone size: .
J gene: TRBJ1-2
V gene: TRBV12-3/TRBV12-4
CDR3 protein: CASSPESRGNAYGYTF
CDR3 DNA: TGTGCCAGCAGCCCCGAATCGAGAGGTAACGCCTATGGCTACACCTTC

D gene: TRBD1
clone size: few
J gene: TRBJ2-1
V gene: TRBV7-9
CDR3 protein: CASSLGGQGPYNEQFF
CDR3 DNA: TGTGCCAGCAGCTTAGGGGGACAGGGGCCTTACAATGAGCAGTTCTTC

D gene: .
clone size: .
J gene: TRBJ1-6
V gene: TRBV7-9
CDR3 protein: CASSRVNSPLHF
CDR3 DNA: TGTGCCAGCTCAAGGGTTAATTCACCCCTCCACTTT

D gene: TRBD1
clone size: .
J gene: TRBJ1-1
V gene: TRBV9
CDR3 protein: CANSGSLPGQGDTEAFF
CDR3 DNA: TGTGCCAACAGTGGAAGTTTACCGGGACAGGGAGACACTGAAGCTTTCTTT

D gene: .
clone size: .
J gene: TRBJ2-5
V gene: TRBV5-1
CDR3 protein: CASSPVLGTETQYF
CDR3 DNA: TGCGCCAGCAGCCCAGTTTTGGGGACGGAGACCCAGTACTTC

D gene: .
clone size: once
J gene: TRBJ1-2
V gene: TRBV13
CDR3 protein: CAIPGGEGNYGYTF
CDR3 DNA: TGTGCCATCCCAGGAGGAGAGGGGAACTATGGCTACACCTTC

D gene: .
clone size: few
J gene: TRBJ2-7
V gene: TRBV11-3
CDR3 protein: CASSSGMAPYEQYF
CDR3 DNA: TGTGCCAGCAGCTCGGGGATGGCACCCTACGAGCAGTACTTC

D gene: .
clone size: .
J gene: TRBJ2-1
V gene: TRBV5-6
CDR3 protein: CVSSFGWYGEQFF
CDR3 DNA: TGTGTCAGCAGTTTCGGGTGGTACGGTGAGCAGTTCTTC

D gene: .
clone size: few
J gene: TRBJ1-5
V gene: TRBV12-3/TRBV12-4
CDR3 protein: CASSFSQTIGQPQHF
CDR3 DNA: TGTGCCAGCAGTTTCAGCCAGACGATAGGTCAGCCCCAGCATTTT

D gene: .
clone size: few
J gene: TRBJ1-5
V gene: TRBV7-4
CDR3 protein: CASSLDRVEQPQHF
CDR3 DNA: TGTGCCAGCAGCTTAGACAGGGTTGAACAGCCCCAGCATTTT

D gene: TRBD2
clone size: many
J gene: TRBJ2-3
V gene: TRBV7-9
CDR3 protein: CASSYPTSGGPLGTDTQYF
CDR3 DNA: TGTGCCAGCAGCTATCCGACTAGCGGGGGGCCCCTAGGCACAGATACGCAGTATTTT

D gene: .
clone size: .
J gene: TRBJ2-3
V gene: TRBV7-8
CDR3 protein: CASSFRRREATDTQYF
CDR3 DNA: TGTGCCAGCAGCTTCCGACGGAGGGAAGCGACAGATACGCAGTATTTT

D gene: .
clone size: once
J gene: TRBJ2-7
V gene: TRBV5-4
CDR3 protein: CASSIRLVPNSSYEQYF
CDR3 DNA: TGTGCCAGCAGCATCAGACTAGTTCCTAATAGCTCCTACGAGCAGTACTTC

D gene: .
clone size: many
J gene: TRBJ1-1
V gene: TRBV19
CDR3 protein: CASTQPRATEAFF
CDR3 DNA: TGTGCCAGTACCCAGCCGCGGGCCACTGAAGCTTTCTTT

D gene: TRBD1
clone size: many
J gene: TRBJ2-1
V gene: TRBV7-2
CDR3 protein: CASSFGQGFLYNEQFF
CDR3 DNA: TGTGCCAGCAGCTTCGGACAGGGCTTCCTCTACAATGAGCAGTTCTTC

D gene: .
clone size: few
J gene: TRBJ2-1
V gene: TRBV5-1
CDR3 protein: CASSFPGTPSSYNEQFF
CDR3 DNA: TGCGCCAGCAGCTTTCCCGGGACTCCCAGCTCCTACAATGAGCAGTTCTTC

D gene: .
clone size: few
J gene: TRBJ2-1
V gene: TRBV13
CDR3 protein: CASSYYGGAVNEQFF
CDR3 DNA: TGTGCCAGCAGCTATTACGGGGGCGCGGTCAATGAGCAGTTCTTC

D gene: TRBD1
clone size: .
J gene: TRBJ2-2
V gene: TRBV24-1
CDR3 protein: CATFGQGTANTGELFF
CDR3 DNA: TGTGCCACCTTCGGACAGGGGACGGCGAACACCGGGGAGCTGTTTTTT

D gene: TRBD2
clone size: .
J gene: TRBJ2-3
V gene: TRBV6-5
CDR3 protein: CASSYSALAGEGADTQYF
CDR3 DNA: TGTGCCAGCAGTTACTCAGCACTAGCGGGGGAAGGTGCAGATACGCAGTATTTT

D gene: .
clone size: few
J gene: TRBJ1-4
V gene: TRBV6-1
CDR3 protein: CASSGSIGPNEKLFF
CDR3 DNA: TGTGCCAGCAGTGGATCTATCGGCCCTAATGAAAAACTGTTTTTT

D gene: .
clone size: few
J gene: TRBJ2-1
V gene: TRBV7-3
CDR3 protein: CASSSEFSYNEQFF
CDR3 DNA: TGTGCCAGCAGCTCCGAATTTTCCTACAATGAGCAGTTCTTC

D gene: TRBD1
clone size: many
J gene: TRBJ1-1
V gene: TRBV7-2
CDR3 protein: CASSSYRGNTEAFF
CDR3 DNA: TGTGCCAGCAGCTCGTACAGGGGGAACACTGAAGCTTTCTTT

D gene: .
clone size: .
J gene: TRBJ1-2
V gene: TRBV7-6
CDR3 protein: CASSLEGGASYGYTF
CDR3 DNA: TGTGCCAGCAGCTTAGAGGGGGGCGCTTCCTATGGCTACACCTTC

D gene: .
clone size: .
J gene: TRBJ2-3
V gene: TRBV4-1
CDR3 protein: CASSQEGRPSTDTQYF
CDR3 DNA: TGCGCCAGCAGCCAAGAAGGGCGGCCAAGCACAGATACGCAGTATTTT

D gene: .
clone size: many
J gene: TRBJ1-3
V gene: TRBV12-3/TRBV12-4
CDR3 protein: CASGFTGTSGNTIYF
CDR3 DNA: TGTGCCAGCGGGTTTACAGGGACCTCTGGAAACACCATATATTTT